This TCR beta chain was sequenced for a study of glioma-infiltrating T cells. Amplification of TCR alpha and beta CDR3 regions from RNA used iRepertoire nested multiplex PCR. For one-step reverse transcription and amplification, about 85-400 ng of tissue mRNA or PBMC total RNA was used. From the multiplex PCR reads, TCRdb called clonotypes with MiXCR, one entry per CDR3 protein. This table holds roughly 200,000 distinct CDR3 sequences, more than 25% found once. The V gene lost 6 bases and the J gene lost 5 bases, with 13 bases spanning the gap. CDR1 and CDR2 from the germline V gene are WSHSY and SAAADI. The CDR3 has 14 residues. This clonotype was found many times. Its specificity is not known. Notes on the study in general: Very few CDR3 sequences were shared between tissue and blood. Above-expected tissue-blood divergence occurred in all gliomas, most in low-grade ones.

The chain is built from TRBV10-2 and TRBJ1-4; unclear D gene. Source material: glioma tissue, nonneoplastic brain tissue, or PBMCs (not recorded which). The clonotype comes from a human donor with low-grade glioma or glioblastoma, undergoing nonglioma brain surgery, or in good health (not recorded which). Here the CDR3 DNA reads TGCGCCAGCAGCCCGGACGAGGAGAATGAAAAACTGTTTTTT. Protein sequence: CASSPDEENEKLFF.